Listed below are T cell receptor beta chains from one sample, sequenced in a study of T cells in Graves' hyperthyroidism and ophthalmopathy. Each CDR3 protein gets one entry after TCRdb re-called the multiplex PCR reads with MiXCR. The sample records around 600,000 distinct CDR3 sequences, around 14% being singletons. Sequencing used blood. The source of these receptors is a woman in her twenties or thirties with Graves' hyperthyroidism. The CDR3 runs from the conserved cysteine through the conserved F or W. Fields, in order: CDR3 protein, CDR3 DNA, D gene, V gene, clone size, J gene. The D gene is left open where the match is weak. Not every row has a clone size; where given, it reads once, few, many or a size class.

CASSLGTSGIARDEQFF TGTGCCAGCAGCTTGGGGACTAGCGGGATCGCGCGCGATGAGCAGTTCTTC TRBD2 TRBV7-2 many TRBJ2-1
CASSQGGHPGDQYF TGTGCCAGCAGCCAAGGGGGACACCCTGGGGACCAGTACTTC . TRBV3-1 few TRBJ2-5
CASSLGPPGYTSGNTIYF TGTGCCAGCAGCTTAGGGCCGCCAGGTTATACTTCTGGAAACACCATATATTTT . TRBV5-8 . TRBJ1-3
CASSLGGTPDQPQHF TGTGCCAGCAGTTTAGGAGGGACACCCGATCAGCCCCAGCATTTT . TRBV12-3/TRBV12-4 few TRBJ1-5
CASSSGTSRAYNEQFF TGTGCCAGCAGCTCAGGGACTAGTCGGGCCTACAATGAGCAGTTCTTC TRBD2 TRBV7-2 many TRBJ2-1
CASSLGLWGQATFGTQYF TGCGCCAGCAGCTTGGGACTGTGGGGACAGGCAACCTTTGGGACCCAGTACTTC TRBD1 TRBV5-1 few TRBJ2-5
CSARDLAGGGSYEQYF TGCAGTGCTAGAGATCTGGCGGGAGGGGGCTCCTACGAGCAGTACTTC TRBD2 TRBV20-1 . TRBJ2-7
CSATLGVGRYEQYF TGCAGTGCTACCCTCGGGGTAGGAAGGTACGAGCAGTACTTC . TRBV20-1 many TRBJ2-7
CASSQMDRGGNSPLHF TGCGCCAGCAGCCAAATGGACAGAGGGGGTAATTCACCCCTCCACTTT . TRBV4-1 . TRBJ1-6
CASSLGGLALDTQYF TGTGCCAGCAGCTTGGGTGGACTAGCGTTAGATACGCAGTATTTT TRBD2 TRBV5-5 many TRBJ2-3
CASSLVEYNEQFF TGTGCCAGCAGCTTAGTAGAGTACAATGAGCAGTTCTTC . TRBV7-9 many TRBJ2-1
CASSPTLATVNNNEQFF TGTGCCAGCTCACCAACCCTAGCGACCGTTAACAACAATGAGCAGTTCTTC . TRBV11-2 . TRBJ2-1
CAISEPGLGRSIYGQYF TGTGCCATCAGTGAGCCAGGGCTTGGCAGGTCGATCTACGGGCAGTACTTC . TRBV10-3 . TRBJ2-7
CASNVQGFMDEQYF TGTGCCAGCAACGTACAGGGCTTCATGGACGAGCAGTACTTC . TRBV7-8 many TRBJ2-7
CRGGSTNTGELFF TGCAGGGGCGGCAGTACTAACACCGGGGAGCTGTTTTTT . TRBV20-1 few TRBJ2-2
CASSLVGRARPSDTQYF TGTGCCAGCAGCTTAGTCGGGCGGGCTCGCCCTTCAGATACGCAGTATTTT . TRBV11-2 . TRBJ2-3
CASSPRTGTGNTIYF TGTGCCAGCAGTCCCCGGACAGGGACTGGAAACACCATATATTTT TRBD1 TRBV12-3/TRBV12-4 . TRBJ1-3
CASSHLANSAYEQYF TGTGCCAGCAGTCACCTCGCGAACTCGGCCTACGAGCAGTACTTC . TRBV6-2/TRBV6-3 few TRBJ2-7
CASSPHSGGEQFF TGTGCCAGCAGCCCACATTCCGGCGGTGAGCAGTTCTTC . TRBV11-2 many TRBJ2-1
CASSARTGKGEQYF TGTGCCAGTAGTGCCCGGACAGGGAAAGGCGAGCAGTACTTC TRBD1 TRBV19 . TRBJ2-7
CASSLSSGANYGYTF TGTGCCAGCAGCTTATCATCGGGAGCCAACTATGGCTACACCTTC . TRBV7-2 many TRBJ1-2
CASSQDWAGYEQYF TGTGCCAGCAGCCAAGATTGGGCCGGGTACGAGCAGTACTTC . TRBV14 . TRBJ2-7
CASSLKWGDSPLHF TGTGCCAGCAGCCTAAAATGGGGGGATTCACCCCTCCACTTT . TRBV9 . TRBJ1-6
CASNSRDLRGTGELFF TGTGCCAGCAACTCCCGGGACTTAAGAGGGACCGGGGAGCTGTTTTTT . TRBV13 . TRBJ2-2
CSASRQSSPLHF TGCAGTGCTAGCAGGCAATCTTCACCCCTCCACTTT . TRBV20-1 many TRBJ1-6
CASSSIGEGANYGYTF TGTGCCAGCAGCTCCATCGGGGAGGGGGCGAACTATGGCTACACCTTC TRBD1 TRBV7-2 . TRBJ1-2
CASSFSDGEQYF TGTGCCAGCAGTTTTAGTGACGGTGAGCAGTACTTC . TRBV27 . TRBJ2-7
CASSLPLAGPRTEAFF TGTGCCAGCTCACTCCCGTTGGCCGGTCCGCGCACTGAAGCTTTCTTT . TRBV18 few TRBJ1-1
CASSSGTGGKNQPQHF TGTGCCAGTAGCTCAGGGACAGGGGGAAAGAATCAGCCCCAGCATTTT TRBD1 TRBV19 few TRBJ1-5
CASSPWGTTPKTQYF TGTGCCAGCAGTCCCTGGGGTACCACCCCCAAGACCCAGTACTTC . TRBV12-3/TRBV12-4 . TRBJ2-5
CASSPDRSSPLHF TGTGCCAGCAGCCCGGACAGGTCCTCACCCCTCCACTTT TRBD1 TRBV7-9 . TRBJ1-6
CASSHATSGSPGELFF TGTGCCAGCAGCCACGCGACTAGCGGGAGCCCCGGGGAGCTGTTTTTT TRBD2 TRBV14 . TRBJ2-2
CASSEIAVYNEQFF TGCGCCAGCAGTGAAATAGCCGTCTACAATGAGCAGTTCTTC . TRBV10-2 few TRBJ2-1
CSARDFDTQIGDTEAFF TGCAGTGCTAGAGATTTTGACACTCAAATTGGAGACACTGAAGCTTTCTTT . TRBV20-1 . TRBJ1-1
CASSFSSNQPQHF TGTGCCAGCAGCTTTTCCAGCAATCAGCCCCAGCATTTT . TRBV7-6 many TRBJ1-5
CASNQPGLAYNEQFF TGTGCCAGCAATCAACCGGGACTAGCCTACAATGAGCAGTTCTTC TRBD2 TRBV28 many TRBJ2-1
CASSSGWPEAFF TGTGCCAGCAGCTCAGGGTGGCCTGAAGCTTTCTTT . TRBV5-5 many TRBJ1-1
CSVEGTSGLSYNEQFF TGCAGCGTTGAAGGGACTAGCGGGTTGTCCTACAATGAGCAGTTCTTC TRBD2 TRBV29-1 many TRBJ2-1
CASSAGQGQETQYF TGTGCCAGCAGCGCGGGACAGGGCCAAGAGACCCAGTACTTC TRBD1 TRBV5-5 many TRBJ2-5
CASSLAHASYEQYF TGTGCCAGCAGCTTAGCGCACGCCTCCTACGAGCAGTACTTC . TRBV7-2 many TRBJ2-7
CASSFGTSDNYEQYF TGTGCCAGCAGCTTTGGGACTAGCGATAACTACGAGCAGTACTTC TRBD2 TRBV3-1 . TRBJ2-7
CASRGGYNEQFF TGTGCCAGTAGAGGGGGTTACAATGAGCAGTTCTTC . TRBV19 . TRBJ2-1
CASSLEPGNEQYF TGTGCCAGCAGCTTAGAACCAGGGAACGAGCAGTACTTC . TRBV13 many TRBJ2-7
CAWSEAGGPRYEQYF TGTGCCTGGAGTGAAGCGGGAGGGCCTCGGTACGAGCAGTACTTC TRBD2 TRBV30 . TRBJ2-7
CASSLIRDRVEEAGELFF TGTGCCAGCAGTCTGATCCGGGACAGGGTAGAGGAGGCCGGGGAGCTGTTTTTT TRBD1 TRBV28 . TRBJ2-2
CASSFTRDSHNEQFF TGTGCCAGCAGCTTCACCCGGGACTCACACAATGAGCAGTTCTTC . TRBV7-3 few TRBJ2-1
CASKIAGGLSYNEQFF TGCGCCAGCAAGATAGCGGGAGGGTTATCCTACAATGAGCAGTTCTTC TRBD2 TRBV10-2 few TRBJ2-1
CASSQISGTAGSGANVLTF TGTGCCAGCAGCCAGATTAGCGGGACCGCAGGCTCTGGGGCCAACGTCCTGACTTTC TRBD2 TRBV3-1 few TRBJ2-6
CASSPDQGSGGYTF TGCGCCAGCAGCCCGGACCAGGGGAGCGGGGGCTACACCTTC . TRBV5-1 few TRBJ1-2
CASTSMGLAEPSQGNEQYF TGTGCCAGCACTTCCATGGGACTAGCGGAACCTTCTCAGGGGAACGAGCAGTACTTC TRBD2 TRBV2 . TRBJ2-7
CAISEREGNTGELFF TGTGCCATCAGTGAGAGGGAGGGGAACACCGGGGAGCTGTTTTTT TRBD2 TRBV10-3 . TRBJ2-2
CASSLQSGELFF TGTGCCAGCAGCTTACAATCCGGGGAGCTGTTTTTT . TRBV11-2 many TRBJ2-2
CASSFSPTVYEQYF TGTGCCAGCAGTTTCTCCCCGACAGTCTACGAGCAGTACTTC . TRBV27 . TRBJ2-7
CASSELAGPVEAFF TGTGCCAGCAGTGAATTGGCAGGGCCTGTGGAAGCTTTCTTT . TRBV2 many TRBJ1-1
CATSDPGGGSDTDTQYF TGTGCCACCAGTGATCCGGGAGGCGGCAGTGACACAGATACGCAGTATTTT TRBD2 TRBV24-1 many TRBJ2-3
CSAKTSGTYNEQFF TGCAGTGCTAAGACTAGCGGGACTTACAATGAGCAGTTCTTC TRBD2 TRBV20-1 many TRBJ2-1
CSAGTSGKDEQFF TGCAGTGCAGGGACTAGCGGGAAGGATGAGCAGTTCTTC TRBD2 TRBV20-1 . TRBJ2-1
CASSPDLENTGELFF TGCGCCAGCAGCCCGGACCTCGAGAACACCGGGGAGCTGTTTTTT . TRBV5-1 many TRBJ2-2